Listed below are T cell receptor beta chains from one sample, sequenced in a study of blood T cell repertoires in COVID-19. The repertoire was sequenced with immunoSEQ multiplex PCR; TCRdb's copy has only in-frame clones and lacks some. In the table there are about 300,000 clones, around 87% of which are singletons. The specimen was PBMCs or T cells enriched from blood (not recorded which). Receptors were obtained from a woman between 18 and 30 years old with acute COVID-19. The CDR3 runs from the conserved cysteine through the conserved F or W. D genes are given only for firm matches. Size tells how often a clone was seen (once, few, many) or the class of an expanded clone, and some rows leave it out.

>NA|TRBV21-1|TRBJ2-4|NA
TGTGCCAGCGGACAGTGTGCAGGGAAGACCAAAAACATTCAGTACTTC
CASGQCAGKTKNIQYF
>NA|TRBV6-5|TRBJ1-6|NA
TGTGCCAGCAGTTACTCATTTCGTTCGGGGAATTCACCCCTCCACTTT
CASSYSFRSGNSPLHF
>NA|TRBV7-9|TRBJ1-5|NA
TGTGCCAGCAGCTTATTCCGAGCAGGGAAATCCCATCAGCCCCAGCATTTT
CASSLFRAGKSHQPQHF
>NA|TRBV20-1|TRBJ2-7|NA
TGCAGTGCCCCCCTCTTCGGCGAGCAGTACTTC
CSAPLFGEQYF
>NA|TRBV7-6|TRBJ2-3|TRBD2
TGTGCCAGCTCGGCGGGAGGGCGATGGACAGATACGCAGTATTTT
CASSAGGRWTDTQYF
>NA|TRBV5-1|TRBJ1-2|TRBD1
TGCGCCAGCAGCTGGGACAGTCGGTATGGCTACACCTTC
CASSWDSRYGYTF
>NA|TRBV18|TRBJ2-3|TRBD2
TGTGCCAGCTCACCCCGGACTAGCGGACTAAGCACAGATACGCAGTATTTT
CASSPRTSGLSTDTQYF
>NA|TRBV28|TRBJ1-1|TRBD1
TGTGCCAGCAGTTACTTAGGACAGGGGAACACTGAAGCTTTCTTT
CASSYLGQGNTEAFF
>NA|TRBV2|TRBJ2-5|NA
TGTGCCAGCAGTGGCCGCGCAAAAGAGACCCAGTACTTC
CASSGRAKETQYF
>NA|TRBV28|TRBJ2-7|TRBD1
TGTGCCAGCAAGACAGGGGATTATGTGCAGTACTTC
CASKTGDYVQYF
>NA|TRBV19|TRBJ2-1|NA
TGTGCCAGTAGTATAGGGGCTGAAGATGAGCAGTTCTTC
CASSIGAEDEQFF
>NA|TRBV5-1|TRBJ1-2|NA
TGCGCCAGCAGCTTGGACAGGTCCAACTATGGCTACACCTTC
CASSLDRSNYGYTF
>NA|TRBV6-5|TRBJ2-7|TRBD1
TGTGCCAGCAGTTACGGGACAGGCCACTACGAGCAGTACTTC
CASSYGTGHYEQYF
>NA|TRBV28|TRBJ1-6|NA
TGTGCCAGCAGGTGGGGGGTAGGCAGCGCCGGTCCTCTTTCCCCCCTCCACTTT
CASRWGVGSAGPLSPLHF
>NA|TRBV20-1|TRBJ2-7|NA
TGCAGTGCCAGTAGACCGGGGGTCTCAGGCTACGAGCAGTACTTC
CSASRPGVSGYEQYF
>NA|TRBV28|TRBJ1-2|TRBD1
TGTGCCAGCAGTTCCGACAGGGGAGCCTATGGCTACACCTTC
CASSSDRGAYGYTF
>NA|TRBV5-1|TRBJ2-5|NA
TGCGCCAGCGGCCAGGGTGGAGCAGAGACCCAGTACTTC
CASGQGGAETQYF
>NA|TRBV7-9|TRBJ1-1|NA
TGTGCCAGCAGCCTTACTAGGGAGGTAATAGCTTTCTTT
CASSLTREVIAFF
>NA|TRBV11-3|TRBJ2-3|TRBD2
TGTGCCAGCAGCTCATCGCCCCGACTAGCGGGAGGCCCAGATACGCAGTATTTT
CASSSSPRLAGGPDTQYF
>NA|TRBV5-4|TRBJ2-7|NA
TGTGCCAGCAGCTTGGTAGGGACTTACTACGAGCAGTACTTC
CASSLVGTYYEQYF
>NA|TRBV3-1/TRBV3-2|TRBJ2-7|TRBD1
TGTGCCAGCAGCCAAGGCCGACAGGGAACCAACGAGCAGTACTTC
CASSQGRQGTNEQYF
>NA|TRBV11-2|TRBJ2-1|TRBD2
TGTGCCAGCAGCTTCCTAGCGGGAGGGGGTAATGAGCAGTTCTTC
CASSFLAGGGNEQFF
>NA|TRBV2|TRBJ1-2|NA
TGTGCCAGCAGTGGATTGGGCGTTCATGGCTACACCTTC
CASSGLGVHGYTF
>NA|TRBV27|TRBJ2-3|NA
TGTGCCAGCAGTTTTGTGTACACAGATACGCAGTATTTT
CASSFVYTDTQYF
>NA|TRBV27|TRBJ2-7|TRBD1
TGTGCCAGCAGTGTTGACAGGGGGCCCTACGAGCAGTACTTC
CASSVDRGPYEQYF
>once|TRBV2|TRBJ2-7|TRBD1
TGTGCCAGCACCGCCCTACCACTAGGACAGGGGACCTACGAGCAGTACTTC
CASTALPLGQGTYEQYF
>NA|TRBV11-3|TRBJ2-7|NA
TGTGCCAGCAGCTTAGATCACGAGACAGGCTACGAGCAGTACTTC
CASSLDHETGYEQYF
>NA|TRBV9|TRBJ1-6|NA
TGTGCCAGCAGGAGGGCCCATAATTCACCCCTCCACTTT
CASRRAHNSPLHF
>NA|TRBV5-1|TRBJ2-1|TRBD1
TGCGCCAGCAGCAGTACCGGGACAGGGGGAAACAATGAGCAGTTCTTC
CASSSTGTGGNNEQFF
>NA|TRBV4-2|TRBJ2-7|TRBD2
TGTGCCAGCAGCCAAGATGGTAGCGGGAGGGCCTACGAGCAGTACTTC
CASSQDGSGRAYEQYF
>NA|TRBV7-9|TRBJ2-7|TRBD1
TGTGCCAGCAGCCCATTGAGCCTTGGCGGACAGGGGGTCGAGCAGTACTTC
CASSPLSLGGQGVEQYF
>NA|TRBV29-1|TRBJ1-3|NA
TGCAGCGTCTCCGGGGACATTGGAAGCACCATATATTTT
CSVSGDIGSTIYF
>few|TRBV11-3|TRBJ2-7|NA
TGTGCCAGCAGCTTAGGCCGAGGAGGAACCTACGAGCAGTACTTC
CASSLGRGGTYEQYF
>NA|TRBV10-1|TRBJ2-3|NA
TGCGCCAGCAGTGAGCCCCTTGCGGGGAAAGATACGCAGTATTTT
CASSEPLAGKDTQYF
>NA|TRBV11-2|TRBJ2-1|TRBD2
TGTGCCAGCAGCTTAGGTCCTAGCGGGAAGTACAATGAGCAGTTCTTC
CASSLGPSGKYNEQFF
>NA|TRBV19|TRBJ2-3|NA
TGTGCCAGTATGGGGCAGGGAAAGGGAAAGAACACGCAGTATTTT
CASMGQGKGKNTQYF
>NA|TRBV29-1|TRBJ1-1|TRBD1
TGCAGCGTTGAAGCACAGGGGATCGCTGAAGCTTTCTTT
CSVEAQGIAEAFF
>NA|TRBV6-1|TRBJ2-1|NA
TGTGCCAGCAGTGAACGGGGAACAGGGCGAGGTCATGAGCAGTTCTTC
CASSERGTGRGHEQFF
>once|TRBV2|TRBJ1-2|TRBD1
TGTGCCAGCAGTAATAGGGACAGGGGCACTGGCTACACCTTC
CASSNRDRGTGYTF
>NA|TRBV12-3/TRBV12-4|TRBJ1-3|NA
TGTGCCAGCCTCCTAGCCCAAGGAAACACCATATATTTT
CASLLAQGNTIYF
>few|TRBV7-8|TRBJ1-1|NA
TGTGCCAGCAGCATAGGGGGGGGAAACACTGAAGCTTTCTTT
CASSIGGGNTEAFF